These T cell receptor beta chains were read from a single sample in a study of CD8+CD57+ T cells in acquired aplastic anemia. TCRdb called the reads again in MiXCR, with one record for every CDR3 protein. Found here are approximately 81,000 distinct CDR3 sequences, about half of them singletons; the top ten hold 65% to 70%. The sequenced sample was sorted CD4+, CD8+, or CD8+CD57+ T cells (not recorded which) from PBMCs. The receptors were gathered from a human donor in good health, serving as a control. Each CDR3 is given with its conserved first and last residue. A D gene is named only where the DNA matches it firmly. Clone sizes are given selectively: once, few, many, or a class where the clone is expanded.

many,TRBJ2-5,TRBV12-3/TRBV12-4,NA,CASSFGGLRQTQYF,TGTGCCAGCAGTTTTGGTGGACTTAGGCAGACCCAGTACTTC
NA,TRBJ2-7,TRBV9,NA,CASSSGASPYEQYF,TGTGCCAGCAGCTCGGGGGCCAGCCCCTACGAGCAGTACTTC
few,TRBJ1-2,TRBV7-8,NA,CASSFTEYGYTF,TGTGCCAGCAGTTTCACAGAGTATGGCTACACCTTC
many,TRBJ1-1,TRBV12-3/TRBV12-4,NA,CASSFGSVEAFF,TGTGCCAGCAGTTTCGGGTCGGTTGAAGCTTTCTTT
NA,TRBJ1-1,TRBV5-5,NA,CASSLADGIEAFF,TGTGCCAGCAGCTTGGCCGATGGCATTGAAGCTTTCTTT
NA,TRBJ2-1,TRBV19,TRBD2,CASTIRLAGANEQFF,TGTGCCAGTACTATTAGGCTAGCGGGGGCCAATGAGCAGTTCTTC
NA,TRBJ2-1,TRBV29-1,NA,CSVALGYNEQFF,TGCAGCGTTGCCCTTGGCTACAATGAGCAGTTCTTC
NA,TRBJ1-3,TRBV15,TRBD1,CATSPTGRGNTIHF,TGTGCCACCAGCCCGACAGGGAGGGGAAACACCATACATTTT
few,TRBJ2-1,TRBV4-2,NA,CASSQGEDEQFF,TGTGCCAGCAGCCAAGGGGAGGATGAGCAGTTCTTC
NA,TRBJ1-1,TRBV25-1,NA,CASSVGRGNTEAFF,TGTGCCAGCAGTGTCGGACGGGGGAACACTGAAGCTTTCTTT
many,TRBJ1-5,TRBV5-5,NA,CASSLTAPGGNQPQHF,TGTGCCAGCAGCCTCACAGCCCCGGGGGGGAATCAGCCCCAGCATTTT
many,TRBJ2-3,TRBV6-5,NA,CASSYSAGPDTQYF,TGTGCCAGCAGTTACTCCGCAGGGCCTGATACGCAGTATTTT
NA,TRBJ2-7,TRBV13,NA,CASSSKWTDTYEQYF,TGTGCCAGCAGCTCAAAATGGACTGACACCTACGAGCAGTACTTC
many,TRBJ2-5,TRBV29-1,NA,CSVEAGLQETQYF,TGCAGCGTTGAAGCAGGGCTCCAAGAGACCCAGTACTTC
many,TRBJ2-1,TRBV9,NA,CASSEGGAGADEQFF,TGTGCCAGCAGCGAGGGCGGCGCGGGGGCAGATGAGCAGTTCTTC
many,TRBJ2-3,TRBV25-1,TRBD1,CASSPGQGSDTQYF,TGCGCCAGCAGTCCGGGACAGGGGTCAGATACGCAGTATTTT
once,TRBJ1-1,TRBV29-1,NA,CSFVSSSTEAFF,TGCAGCTTTGTGTCCTCCAGTACTGAAGCTTTCTTT
many,TRBJ2-1,TRBV10-3,TRBD2,CAISEPNVGGVYNEQFF,TGTGCCATCAGTGAGCCAAACGTCGGGGGGGTATACAATGAGCAGTTCTTC
NA,TRBJ1-3,TRBV29-1,TRBD1,CSVGQGGGNTIYF,TGCAGCGTGGGACAGGGCGGGGGAAACACCATATATTTT
many,TRBJ1-3,TRBV10-2,NA,CASSSGAGNTIYF,TGCGCCAGCAGTAGCGGGGCTGGAAACACCATATATTTT
few,TRBJ2-3,TRBV19,NA,CASSITRGADTQYF,TGTGCCAGTAGTATAACACGCGGGGCAGATACGCAGTATTTT
NA,TRBJ2-7,TRBV15,TRBD2,CATSLGRGAREQYF,TGTGCCACCAGCCTTGGGCGGGGGGCGAGGGAGCAGTACTTC
NA,TRBJ2-1,TRBV6-1,TRBD2,CASSGTSGGHSYNEQFF,TGTGCCAGCAGTGGGACTAGCGGGGGGCACTCCTACAATGAGCAGTTCTTC
NA,TRBJ1-2,TRBV10-3,NA,CASSARRYGYTF,TGTGCCAGCAGTGCCCGCCGCTATGGCTACACCTTC
few,TRBJ2-7,TRBV27,NA,CASSFADSYEQYF,TGTGCCAGCAGTTTTGCGGACTCCTACGAGCAGTACTTC
many,TRBJ2-1,TRBV20-1,NA,CSAPSNNEQFF,TGCAGTGCTCCCTCAAACAATGAGCAGTTCTTC
NA,TRBJ1-5,TRBV15,TRBD1,CATSRERDSSNQPQHF,TGTGCCACCAGCAGGGAGAGGGACAGTAGCAATCAGCCCCAGCATTTT
NA,TRBJ1-2,TRBV10-2,NA,CACKASGDYGYAF,TGCGCCTGCAAGGCAAGTGGAGACTATGGCTACGCCTTC
many,TRBJ2-2,TRBV7-7,TRBD2,CASSETSGSLPTGELFF,TGTGCCAGCAGCGAGACTAGCGGGAGTTTACCCACCGGGGAGCTGTTTTTT
NA,TRBJ2-3,TRBV10-2,NA,CASSEFNTEASTDTQYF,TGCGCCAGCAGTGAGTTCAACACTGAAGCTAGCACAGATACGCAGTATTTT
NA,TRBJ1-6,TRBV7-9,NA,CASSLPVNSPLHF,TGTGCCAGCAGCTTGCCGGTTAATTCACCCCTCCACTTT
NA,TRBJ2-2,TRBV7-2,NA,CASSGPNTGELFF,TGTGCCAGCTCCGGGCCCAACACCGGGGAGCTGTTTTTT
NA,TRBJ1-1,TRBV2,NA,CASSDSVAAFF,TGTGCCAGCAGTGATTCAGTGGCGGCTTTCTTT
few,TRBJ2-3,TRBV4-2,TRBD2,CASSRTSGVNATQYF,TGTGCCAGCAGTCGGACTAGCGGGGTTAACGCTACGCAGTATTTT
NA,TRBJ2-5,TRBV3-1,TRBD2,CASSQDFSSGTHPQETQYF,TGTGCCAGCAGCCAAGATTTTTCTAGCGGGACCCACCCTCAAGAGACCCAGTACTTC
many,TRBJ2-2,TRBV24-1,TRBD2,CATSDLATSGSRVVGELFF,TGTGCCACCAGTGATCTTGCGACTAGCGGGAGTCGGGTGGTCGGGGAGCTGTTTTTT
many,TRBJ2-1,TRBV4-1,NA,CASSQVLGTADNEQFF,TGCGCCAGCAGCCAAGTTTTGGGGACGGCGGACAATGAGCAGTTCTTC
NA,TRBJ2-7,TRBV7-9,NA,CASSPKGPYEQYF,TGTGCCAGCAGCCCAAAGGGTCCCTACGAGCAGTACTTC
many,TRBJ1-1,TRBV24-1,TRBD1,CATSDSGGPEAFF,TGTGCCACCAGTGATTCAGGGGGTCCTGAAGCTTTCTTT
many,TRBJ1-4,TRBV29-1,NA,CSIMTGSNEKLFF,TGCAGCATCATGACAGGAAGTAATGAAAAACTGTTTTTT
many,TRBJ2-5,TRBV7-9,TRBD1,CASSWRWTGGEETQYF,TGTGCCAGCAGCTGGCGATGGACAGGGGGCGAAGAGACCCAGTACTTC
NA,TRBJ2-5,TRBV29-1,TRBD1,CSVEPGGETQYF,TGCAGCGTTGAACCAGGGGGCGAGACCCAGTACTTC
few,TRBJ2-7,TRBV29-1,NA,CSVGAFLGFPYEQYF,TGCAGCGTTGGGGCTTTCCTTGGCTTTCCCTACGAGCAGTACTTC